This T cell receptor beta chain was sequenced for a study of shared T cell receptors in the human thymus. V lost 6 bases and J lost 4, with 16 bases in between. Germline V gene sequence: CDR1 SGHNT, CDR2 YENEEA. This CDR3 is built from 15 residues. TCRdb's table, derived via immunoSEQ multiplex PCR, lists solely in-frame clones and lacks some. The table lists roughly 68,000 clones, 90% to 95% of them singletons. Source material: thymocytes. This sequence joins TRBV11-3 and TRBJ2-1, with D perhaps matching TRBD1 (8 bases). The clonotype originates from a human donor. CDR3 coding DNA: TGTGCCAGCAGTCGCGACAGGGGAGGGTACAATGAGCAGTTCTTC. Its protein is CASSRDRGGYNEQFF. The whole variable domain, filled in from reference TRBV11-3 and TRBJ2-1, reads EAGVVQSPRYKIIEKKQPVAFWCNPISGHNTLYWYLQNLGQGPELLIRYENEEAVDDSQLPKDRFSAERLKGVDSTLKIQPAELGDSAVYLCASSRDRGGYNEQFFGPGTRLTVL.